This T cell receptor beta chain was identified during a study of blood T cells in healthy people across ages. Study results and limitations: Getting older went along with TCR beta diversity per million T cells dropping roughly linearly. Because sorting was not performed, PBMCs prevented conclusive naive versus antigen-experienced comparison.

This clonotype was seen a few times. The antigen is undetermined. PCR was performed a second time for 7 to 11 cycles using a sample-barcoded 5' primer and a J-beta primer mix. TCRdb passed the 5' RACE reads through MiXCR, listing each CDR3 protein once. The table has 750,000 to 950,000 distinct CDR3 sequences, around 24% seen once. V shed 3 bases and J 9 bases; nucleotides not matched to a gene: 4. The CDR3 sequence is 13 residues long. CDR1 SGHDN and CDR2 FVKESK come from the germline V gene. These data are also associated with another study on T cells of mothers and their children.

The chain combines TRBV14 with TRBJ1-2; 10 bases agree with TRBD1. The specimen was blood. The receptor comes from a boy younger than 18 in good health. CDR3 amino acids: CASSQRDRGSYTF. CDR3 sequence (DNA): TGTGCCAGCAGCCAGAGGGACAGGGGTAGCTACACCTTC.